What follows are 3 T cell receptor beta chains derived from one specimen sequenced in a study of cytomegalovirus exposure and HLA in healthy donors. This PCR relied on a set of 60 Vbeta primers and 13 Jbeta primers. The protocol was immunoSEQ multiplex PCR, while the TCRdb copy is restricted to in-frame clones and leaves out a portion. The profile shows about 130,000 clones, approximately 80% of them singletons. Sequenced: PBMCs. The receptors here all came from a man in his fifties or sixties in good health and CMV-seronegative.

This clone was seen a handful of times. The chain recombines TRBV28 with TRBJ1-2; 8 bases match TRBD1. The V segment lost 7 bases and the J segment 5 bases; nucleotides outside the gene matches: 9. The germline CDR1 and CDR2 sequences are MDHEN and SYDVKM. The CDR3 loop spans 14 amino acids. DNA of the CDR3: TGTGCCAGCAACCCCGGCAGGGGGCTATATGGCTACACCTTC. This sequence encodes CASNPGRGLYGYTF.

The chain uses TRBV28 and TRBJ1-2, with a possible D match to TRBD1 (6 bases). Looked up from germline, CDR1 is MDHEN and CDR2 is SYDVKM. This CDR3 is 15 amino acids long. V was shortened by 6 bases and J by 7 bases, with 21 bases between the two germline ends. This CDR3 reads CASRSTTGFQVGYTF. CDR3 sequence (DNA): TGTGCCAGCAGATCGACGACAGGTTTTCAGGTTGGCTACACCTTC.

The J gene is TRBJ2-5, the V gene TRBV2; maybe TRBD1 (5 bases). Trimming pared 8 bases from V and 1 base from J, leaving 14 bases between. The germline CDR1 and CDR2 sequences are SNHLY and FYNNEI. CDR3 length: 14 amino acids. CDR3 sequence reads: CASVVGHFQETQYF. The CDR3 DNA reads TGTGCCAGCGTTGTCGGACACTTCCAAGAGACCCAGTACTTC.